A selection of T cell receptor beta chains follows, all from one sample in a study of ipilimumab plus nivolumab after autologous stem cell transplantation. Profiled with immunoSEQ multiplex PCR; TCRdb holds only in-frame clones, not every one. The top ten clones hold roughly 1% of a sample with about 43,000 clones, roughly 84% of them seen once. The sequencing here drew on PBMCs, taken in a trial of ipilimumab plus nivolumab as post-transplant consolidation. The receptors were sampled from a male donor with multiple myeloma. Both conserved end residues are part of each CDR3. The D gene is left open where the match is weak. For some rows the clone size is stated as once, few or many, or as a class when expanded; others skip it.

.,TRBJ2-7,TRBV5-1,TRBD1,CASSLPGGNRAGSYEQYF,TGCGCCAGCAGCTTGCCAGGGGGAAACCGGGCCGGATCCTACGAGCAGTACTTC
.,TRBJ1-2,TRBV10-2,.,CASSGSQGLNGGYTF,TGCGCCAGCAGTGGTTCCCAGGGTCTTAATGGAGGCTACACCTTC
.,TRBJ1-2,TRBV27,.,CASSFGTQLRYTF,TGTGCCAGCAGTTTTGGGACACAATTACGCTACACCTTC
.,TRBJ2-7,TRBV29-1,TRBD1,CSVAPPQGAHYEQYF,TGCAGCGTTGCGCCTCCCCAGGGGGCCCACTACGAGCAGTACTTC
.,TRBJ2-3,TRBV18,TRBD2,CASSPLAGGPGDTQYF,TGTGCCAGCTCACCTCTAGCGGGGGGGCCGGGAGATACGCAGTATTTT
.,TRBJ2-7,TRBV7-9,.,CASSSDPQATYEQYF,TGTGCCAGCAGCTCCGACCCTCAGGCCACCTACGAGCAGTACTTC
.,TRBJ2-5,TRBV19,.,CASNIGGAGETQYF,TGTGCCAGTAATATTGGGGGGGCTGGGGAGACCCAGTACTTC
.,TRBJ1-4,TRBV2,.,CASTRTATNEKLFF,TGTGCCAGCACCCGGACAGCAACTAATGAAAAACTGTTTTTT
.,TRBJ1-5,TRBV10-2,.,CASSEVLKVIGPQHF,TGCGCCAGCAGTGAGGTCCTTAAGGTGATTGGCCCCCAGCATTTT
.,TRBJ2-7,TRBV15,.,CATSRASGTVGYEQYF,TGTGCCACCAGCAGAGCCAGCGGGACAGTCGGCTACGAGCAGTACTTC
.,TRBJ2-7,TRBV4-2,.,CASSQATGIHEQYF,TGTGCCAGCAGCCAAGCAACAGGAATCCACGAGCAGTACTTC
.,TRBJ1-2,TRBV5-6,TRBD1,CASSLYGTGPSRGYTF,TGTGCCAGCAGCTTGTACGGGACAGGCCCCTCTCGTGGCTACACCTTC
.,TRBJ2-5,TRBV29-1,TRBD1,CSVWDSPSQETQYF,TGCAGCGTTTGGGACAGTCCTTCCCAAGAGACCCAGTACTTC
.,TRBJ2-7,TRBV6-5,TRBD1,CASSSPPGTGSYEQYF,TGTGCCAGCAGTTCCCCGCCCGGGACAGGGTCCTACGAGCAGTACTTC
.,TRBJ2-1,TRBV9,.,CASNSDGSSYNEQFF,TGTGCCAGCAATTCGGACGGGAGCTCCTACAATGAGCAGTTCTTC
few,TRBJ1-1,TRBV4-1,.,CASSQGSLRGNTEAFF,TGCGCCAGCAGCCAAGGTTCCCTTCGGGGGAACACTGAAGCTTTCTTT
.,TRBJ1-5,TRBV7-9,.,CASSQLGGLGAQHF,TGTGCCAGCAGCCAACTGGGGGGTCTCGGGGCCCAGCATTTT
.,TRBJ2-2,TRBV11-2,.,CASSLVRQNTGELFF,TGTGCCAGCAGCTTAGTACGACAGAACACCGGGGAGCTGTTTTTT
.,TRBJ2-1,TRBV7-7,TRBD2,CASSMGLAAYNEQFF,TGTGCTAGCAGCATGGGACTAGCGGCCTACAATGAGCAGTTCTTC
.,TRBJ2-4,TRBV7-8,.,CASSLGRQSQNIQYF,TGTGCCAGCAGCTTAGGTCGACAGTCCCAAAACATTCAGTACTTC
once,TRBJ1-5,TRBV7-2,.,CASSPSGGSNQPQHF,TGTGCCAGCAGCCCCTCGGGGGGAAGCAATCAGCCCCAGCATTTT
.,TRBJ1-5,TRBV19,TRBD1,CASSIDGRAGGLPQHF,TGTGCCAGTAGTATAGACGGGCGGGCAGGGGGTTTGCCCCAGCATTTT
.,TRBJ1-1,TRBV6-1,TRBD1,CASTFGQGDGTEAFF,TGTGCCAGTACCTTTGGACAGGGTGATGGCACTGAAGCTTTCTTT
.,TRBJ1-1,TRBV10-3,.,CAISAYREGAFF,TGTGCCATCAGTGCGTACAGGGAGGGAGCTTTCTTT
.,TRBJ2-3,TRBV12-5,TRBD1,CASSPGQRVDTQYF,TGTGCTAGTTCTCCGGGACAGCGTGTAGATACGCAGTATTTT
.,TRBJ1-2,TRBV7-8,.,CASSLTLSAYGYTF,TGTGCCAGCAGCTTAACCTTGAGCGCCTATGGCTACACCTTC
once,TRBJ2-7,TRBV19,.,CASSIGWSGAYEQYF,TGTGCCAGTAGTATAGGGTGGAGTGGGGCCTACGAGCAGTACTTC
few,TRBJ1-5,TRBV30,.,CAWSTLPELGNQPQHF,TGTGCCTGGAGTACCCTTCCAGAGTTAGGCAATCAGCCCCAGCATTTT
.,TRBJ1-3,TRBV18,.,CASSPWDGPGGNTIYF,TGTGCCAGCTCACCATGGGACGGTCCTGGTGGAAACACCATATATTTT
.,TRBJ1-3,TRBV29-1,.,CSAADLGPGNTIYF,TGCAGCGCTGCGGACCTTGGGCCTGGAAACACCATATATTTT
.,TRBJ1-2,TRBV4-1,.,CASSQDWGRGGYGYTF,TGCGCCAGCAGCCAAGATTGGGGGCGCGGGGGCTATGGCTACACCTTC
once,TRBJ1-1,TRBV21-1,.,CASSKRIVRAFF,TGTGCCAGCAGCAAACGGATAGTCCGGGCTTTCTTT
.,TRBJ2-5,TRBV5-1,.,CASSLVSGQAEGTQYF,TGCGCCAGCAGCTTGGTTTCGGGGCAGGCGGAGGGGACCCAGTACTTC
.,TRBJ2-1,TRBV27,TRBD2,CASSSTSGAINEQFF,TGTGCCAGCAGCTCGACTAGCGGGGCGATCAATGAGCAGTTCTTC
once,TRBJ1-2,TRBV19,.,CASSILGHDYGYTF,TGTGCCAGTAGTATATTAGGGCACGACTATGGCTACACCTTC
.,TRBJ2-3,TRBV9,TRBD1,CASSPQTGGAGTQYF,TGTGCCAGCAGCCCCCAGACAGGGGGCGCGGGTACGCAGTATTTT
.,TRBJ2-3,TRBV9,.,CASSTRTTDTQYF,TGTGCCAGCAGCACCCGGACGACAGATACGCAGTATTTT
.,TRBJ1-6,TRBV4-3,.,CASSPIYQAGYNSPLHF,TGCGCCAGCAGCCCAATCTACCAGGCTGGTTATAATTCACCCCTCCACTTT
.,TRBJ2-1,TRBV6-6,.,CASRLWDEQFF,TGTGCCAGCAGGTTGTGGGATGAGCAGTTCTTC
once,TRBJ1-5,TRBV9,.,CASSVGDQPQHF,TGTGCCAGCAGCGTAGGCGATCAGCCCCAGCATTTT
.,TRBJ2-3,TRBV28,TRBD2,CASLTSGTDTQYF,TGTGCCAGCCTTACTAGCGGCACAGATACGCAGTATTTT
.,TRBJ1-2,TRBV5-1,TRBD1,CASRAQGGEIDGYTF,TGCGCCAGCAGGGCCCAGGGGGGCGAGATAGATGGCTACACCTTC
.,TRBJ1-2,TRBV6-5,.,CASIPWAGFNYGYTF,TGTGCCAGCATCCCTTGGGCAGGTTTTAACTATGGCTACACCTTC
few,TRBJ1-4,TRBV29-1,.,CSVAPGSADEKLFF,TGCAGCGTGGCCCCCGGGTCTGCTGATGAAAAACTGTTTTTT
once,TRBJ2-1,TRBV7-9,TRBD1,CASSLLGDRGKNEQFF,TGTGCCAGCAGCCTTCTAGGGGACAGGGGGAAAAATGAGCAGTTCTTC
.,TRBJ2-3,TRBV20-1,.,CSGSVGDTQYF,TGCAGTGGGTCCGTCGGGGATACGCAGTATTTT
once,TRBJ1-5,TRBV5-1,TRBD1,CASSPGTGGNQPQHF,TGCGCCAGCAGCCCCGGGACAGGGGGAAATCAGCCCCAGCATTTT
.,TRBJ1-2,TRBV7-2,.,CASSLNRGDGYTF,TGTGCCAGCAGCTTAAATCGGGGGGACGGCTACACCTTC
once,TRBJ1-1,TRBV2,TRBD1,CASTKTGMNTEAFF,TGTGCCAGCACTAAGACAGGGATGAACACTGAAGCTTTCTTT
.,TRBJ2-1,TRBV5-4,.,CASSPPAASSYNEQFF,TGTGCCAGCAGCCCCCCCGCGGCTAGCTCCTACAATGAGCAGTTCTTC
.,TRBJ2-3,TRBV5-1,TRBD2,CASSDEAGVGTDTQYF,TGCGCCAGCAGCGACGAAGCGGGAGTGGGGACAGATACGCAGTATTTT
.,TRBJ1-6,TRBV19,.,CASSITGSGNSPLHF,TGTGCCAGTAGTATAACCGGTTCAGGGAATTCACCCCTCCACTTT
.,TRBJ2-7,TRBV2,.,CASSRQSYEQYF,TGTGCCAGCTCTCGACAGTCCTACGAGCAGTACTTC